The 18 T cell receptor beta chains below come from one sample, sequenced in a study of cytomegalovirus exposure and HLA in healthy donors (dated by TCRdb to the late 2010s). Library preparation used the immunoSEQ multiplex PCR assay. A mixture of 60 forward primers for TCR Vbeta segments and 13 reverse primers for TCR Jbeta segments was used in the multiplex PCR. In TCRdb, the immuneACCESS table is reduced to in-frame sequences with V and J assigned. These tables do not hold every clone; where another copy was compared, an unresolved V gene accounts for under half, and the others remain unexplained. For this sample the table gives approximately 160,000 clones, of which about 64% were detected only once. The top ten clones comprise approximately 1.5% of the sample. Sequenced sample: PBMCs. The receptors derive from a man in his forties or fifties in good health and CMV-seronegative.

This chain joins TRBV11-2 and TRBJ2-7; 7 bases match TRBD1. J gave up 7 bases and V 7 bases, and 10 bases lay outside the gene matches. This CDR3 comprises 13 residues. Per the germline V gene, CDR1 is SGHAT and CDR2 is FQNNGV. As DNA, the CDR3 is TGTGCCAGCACCGTTACAGGGGTCTGGGAGCAGTACTTC. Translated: CASTVTGVWEQYF.

The CDR3 is CASSFRLADTEAFF. The CDR3 region has the DNA TGTGCCAGCAGCTTCCGCTTGGCCGACACTGAAGCTTTCTTT. V gene TRBV7-9 combines with J gene TRBJ1-1; D call uncertain. Germline V gene lookup returns CDR1 SEHNR and CDR2 FQNEAQ (reference sequence). The V gene lost 3 bases and the J gene lost 3 bases, with 11 bases spanning the gap. The CDR3 is made up of 14 amino acids.

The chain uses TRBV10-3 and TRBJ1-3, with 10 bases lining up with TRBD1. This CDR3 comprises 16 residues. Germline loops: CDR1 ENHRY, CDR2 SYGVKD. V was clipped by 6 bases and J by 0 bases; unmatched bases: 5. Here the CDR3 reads CAIRGTGASSGNTIYF. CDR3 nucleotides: TGTGCCATCAGGGGGACAGGGGCTTCCTCTGGAAACACCATATATTTT.

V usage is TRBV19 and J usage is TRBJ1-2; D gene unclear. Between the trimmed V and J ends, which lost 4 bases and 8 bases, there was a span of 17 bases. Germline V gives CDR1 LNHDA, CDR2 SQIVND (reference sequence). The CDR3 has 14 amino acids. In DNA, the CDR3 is TGTGCCAGTAGTACGACGGGTAGTCCCCTAGGCTACACCTTC. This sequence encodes CASSTTGSPLGYTF.

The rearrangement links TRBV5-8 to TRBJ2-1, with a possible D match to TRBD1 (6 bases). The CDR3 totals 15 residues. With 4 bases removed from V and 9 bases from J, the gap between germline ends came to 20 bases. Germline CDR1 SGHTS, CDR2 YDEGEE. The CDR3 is CASSPRTDYSAEQFF. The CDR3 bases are TGTGCCAGCAGCCCAAGGACAGATTACAGCGCTGAGCAGTTCTTC.

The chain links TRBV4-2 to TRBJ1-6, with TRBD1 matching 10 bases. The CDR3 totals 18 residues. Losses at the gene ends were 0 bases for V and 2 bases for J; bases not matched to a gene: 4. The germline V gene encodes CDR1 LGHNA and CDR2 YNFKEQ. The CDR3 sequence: CASSQDGTGDTYNSPLHF. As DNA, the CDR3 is TGTGCCAGCAGCCAAGATGGGACAGGGGACACCTATAATTCACCCCTCCACTTT.

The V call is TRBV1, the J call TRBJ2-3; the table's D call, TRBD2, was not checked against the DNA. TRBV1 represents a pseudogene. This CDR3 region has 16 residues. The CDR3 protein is CTSSQAQVSGTDTQYF. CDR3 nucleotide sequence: TGCACCAGCAGCCAAGCGCAGGTCAGCGGGACAGATACGCAGTATTTT.

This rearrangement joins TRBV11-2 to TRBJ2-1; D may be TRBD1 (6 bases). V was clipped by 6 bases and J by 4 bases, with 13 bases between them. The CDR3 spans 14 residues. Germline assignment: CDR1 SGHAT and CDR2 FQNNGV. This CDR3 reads CASSYDGQYNEQFF. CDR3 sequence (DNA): TGTGCCAGCAGTTACGATGGACAGTACAATGAGCAGTTCTTC. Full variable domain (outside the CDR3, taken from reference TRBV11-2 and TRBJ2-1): EAGVAQSPRYKIIEKRQSVAFWCNPISGHATLYWYQQILGQGPKLLIQFQNNGVVDDSQLPKDRFSAERLKGVDSTLKIQPAKLEDSAVYLCASSYDGQYNEQFFGPGTRLTVL.

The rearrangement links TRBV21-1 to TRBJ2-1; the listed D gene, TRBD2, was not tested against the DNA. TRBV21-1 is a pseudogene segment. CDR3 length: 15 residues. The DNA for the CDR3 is TGTGCCAGCAGCAATAGACTAGCGGGGCGGGATGAGCAGTTCTTC. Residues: CASSNRLAGRDEQFF.

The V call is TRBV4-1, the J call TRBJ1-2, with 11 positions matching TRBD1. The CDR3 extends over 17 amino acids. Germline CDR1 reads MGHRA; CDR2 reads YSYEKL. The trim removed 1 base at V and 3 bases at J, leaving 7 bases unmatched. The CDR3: CASSQVGTGGAYYGYTF. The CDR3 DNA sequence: TGCGCCAGCAGCCAAGTTGGGACAGGGGGAGCCTACTATGGCTACACCTTC.

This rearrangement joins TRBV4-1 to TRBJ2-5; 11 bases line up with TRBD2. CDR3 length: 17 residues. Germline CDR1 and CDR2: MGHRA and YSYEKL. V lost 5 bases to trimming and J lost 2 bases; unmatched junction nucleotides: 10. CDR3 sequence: CASSSQIAGGIQETQYF. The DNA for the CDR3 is TGCGCCAGCAGCTCTCAAATAGCGGGGGGGATACAAGAGACCCAGTACTTC.

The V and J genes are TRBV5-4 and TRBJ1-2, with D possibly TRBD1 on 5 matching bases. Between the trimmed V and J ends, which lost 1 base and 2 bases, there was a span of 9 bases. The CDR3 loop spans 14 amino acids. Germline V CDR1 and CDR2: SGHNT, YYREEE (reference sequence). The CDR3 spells CASSLIGANYGYTF. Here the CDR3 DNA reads TGTGCCAGCAGCTTGATAGGGGCAAACTATGGCTACACCTTC.

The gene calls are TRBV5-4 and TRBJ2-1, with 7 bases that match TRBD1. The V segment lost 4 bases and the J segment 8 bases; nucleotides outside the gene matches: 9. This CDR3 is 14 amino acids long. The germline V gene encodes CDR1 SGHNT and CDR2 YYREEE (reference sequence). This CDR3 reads CASSRRQGLDEQFF. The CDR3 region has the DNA TGTGCCAGCAGCAGGCGACAGGGTCTTGATGAGCAGTTCTTC. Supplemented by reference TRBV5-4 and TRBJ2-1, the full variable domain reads ETGVTQSPTHLIKTRGQQVTLRCSSQSGHNTVSWYQQALGQGPQFIFQYYREEENGRGNFPPRFSGLQFPNYSSELNVNALELDDSALYLCASSRRQGLDEQFFGPGTRLTVL.

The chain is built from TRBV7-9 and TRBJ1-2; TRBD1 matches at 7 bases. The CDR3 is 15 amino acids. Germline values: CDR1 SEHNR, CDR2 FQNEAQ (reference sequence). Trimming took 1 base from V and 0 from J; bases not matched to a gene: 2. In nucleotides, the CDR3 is TGTGCCAGCAGCTTAGTGGGACAGCCTAACTATGGCTACACCTTC. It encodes CASSLVGQPNYGYTF.

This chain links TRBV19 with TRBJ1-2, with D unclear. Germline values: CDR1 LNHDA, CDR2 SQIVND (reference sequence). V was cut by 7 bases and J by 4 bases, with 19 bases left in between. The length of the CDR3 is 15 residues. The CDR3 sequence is CASKATTALIYGYTF. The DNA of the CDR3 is TGTGCCAGTAAGGCGACTACAGCGTTGATCTATGGCTACACCTTC.

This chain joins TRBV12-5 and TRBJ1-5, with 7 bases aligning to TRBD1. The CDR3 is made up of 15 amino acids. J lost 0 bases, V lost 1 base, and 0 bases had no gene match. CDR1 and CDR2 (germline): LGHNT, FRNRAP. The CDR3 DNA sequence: TGTGCTAGTGGTTTGGGGGACAGTAGCAATCAGCCCCAGCATTTT. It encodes CASGLGDSSNQPQHF.

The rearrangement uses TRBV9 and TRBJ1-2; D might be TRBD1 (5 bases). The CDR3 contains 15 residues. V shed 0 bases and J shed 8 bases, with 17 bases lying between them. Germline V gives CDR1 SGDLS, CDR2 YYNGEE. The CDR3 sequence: CASSVGVQAAGGYTF. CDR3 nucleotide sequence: TGTGCCAGCAGCGTAGGAGTACAGGCCGCGGGGGGCTACACCTTC. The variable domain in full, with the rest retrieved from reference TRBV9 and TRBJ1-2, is DSGVTQTPKHLITATGQRVTLRCSPRSGDLSVYWYQQSLDQGLQFLIQYYNGEERAKGNILERFSAQQFPDLHSELNLSSLELGDSALYFCASSVGVQAAGGYTFGSGTRLTVV.

This CDR3 is CASSSDGQGTAFF. In DNA, the CDR3 is TGTGCCAGCAGCTCAGACGGACAGGGGACAGCTTTCTTT. The chain links TRBV11-3 to TRBJ1-1; 9 bases match TRBD1. Per the germline V gene, CDR1 is SGHNT and CDR2 is YENEEA. The CDR3 runs 13 residues. Losses at the gene ends were 4 bases for V and 10 bases for J; bases not matched to a gene: 7.